This TCR beta chain was identified in a study of breast tumors, draining lymph nodes, adjacent tissues. Findings of the study overall: Tumor repertoires ranked between lymph nodes and nontumor tissue in diversity, with V and J gene preferences. Findings are consistent with lymph node origin and intratumoral expansion of most tumor T cells.

Concerning this clonotype itself: Its target is not known. Since a much larger clone is just one base distant, this may be a read error.

Germline loops: CDR1 MNHEY, CDR2 SVGAGI. CDR3 length: 16 residues. Breast cancer patients provided tissue from their axillary draining lymph nodes. TCRdb independently ran MiXCR on the multiplex PCR reads; one entry per CDR3 protein. The data contain 150,000 to 200,000 distinct CDR3 sequences, roughly a third of them singletons. The sequence came from a female donor with breast cancer. Some clones in this sample may be carry-over from other donors' samples. Sequenced: axillary lymph node tissue. The V call is TRBV6-5, the J call TRBJ2-5; D is unresolved. The J call may not be correct, given that the DNA end is closer to TRBJ2-1. The CDR3 loop reads CASSYSIDNGQETQFF. CDR3 in DNA: TGTGCCAGCAGTTACTCGATTGATAACGGCCAAGAGACCCAGTTCTTC.